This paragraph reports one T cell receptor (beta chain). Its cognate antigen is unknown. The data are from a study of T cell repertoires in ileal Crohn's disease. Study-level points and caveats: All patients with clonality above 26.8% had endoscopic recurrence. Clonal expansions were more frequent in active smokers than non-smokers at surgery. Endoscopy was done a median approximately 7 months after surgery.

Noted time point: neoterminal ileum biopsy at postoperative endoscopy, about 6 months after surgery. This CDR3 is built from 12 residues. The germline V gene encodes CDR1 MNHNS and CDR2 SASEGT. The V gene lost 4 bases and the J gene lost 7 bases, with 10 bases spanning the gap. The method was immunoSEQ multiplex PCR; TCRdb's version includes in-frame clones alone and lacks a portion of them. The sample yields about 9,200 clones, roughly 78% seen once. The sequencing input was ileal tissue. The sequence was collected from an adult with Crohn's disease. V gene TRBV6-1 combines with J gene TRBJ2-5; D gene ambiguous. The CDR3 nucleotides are TGTGCCAGCAGTGTGTCGTTGGCGACCCAGTACTTC. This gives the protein CASSVSLATQYF.